The clone carrying this TCR beta chain was detected a few times. The V and J ends lost 6 bases and 2 bases respectively, with 11 bases between them. The CDR3 is 13 amino acids. CDR1 is DFQATT and CDR2 is SNEGSKA in the germline V gene (reference sequence). This sample stems from a study of T-cell reconstitution after alpha-beta-depleted transplantation in children. Preparing the TCRbeta library involved the use of unique molecular identifiers. TCRdb recomputed calls from the PCR reads with MiXCR, one row per CDR3 protein. The sample has about 540,000 distinct CDR3 sequences; 15% to 20% are singletons.

The rearrangement uses TRBV20-1 and TRBJ1-5, with TRBD1 as a possible D gene (5 bases). The sequence was obtained from a human donor who donated a stem cell graft to a child with acute lymphoblastic leukemia. Sequencing was performed on PBMCs from the stem cell graft donor, taken from the stem cell graft. CDR3 loop: CSAGGGGNQPQHF. CDR3 in DNA: TGCAGTGCCGGCGGGGGAGGCAATCAGCCCCAGCATTTT.